The clone carrying this TCR beta chain was recorded a few times. The antigen remains undetermined. TCRdb recomputed calls from the 5' RACE reads with MiXCR, one row per CDR3 protein. This table has fewer than 650,000 distinct CDR3 sequences, roughly 6.6% appearing once. This record belongs to a study of identical twins. Study-wide findings and caveats: The same donors were not followed; conclusions instead depended on cross-sectional statistical analysis. Compared with unrelated sharing, twin-shared out-of-frame alpha sequences had more low-probability sequences. Insertion counts were lower in abundant cord blood beta clonotypes, a trend that memory repertoires did not show.

This CDR3 spans 16 amino acids. The germline gives CDR1 KGHSH, CDR2 LQKENI. V shed 2 bases, J shed 1 base, and the junction held 7 bases outside the gene matches. The data were also submitted as part of a second study, on yellow fever vaccine responses in identical twins.

The material sequenced was PBMCs. This clonotype originated in a woman between 18 and 29 years old in good health. The chain carries TRBV18 and TRBJ2-5; 7 bases match TRBD1. The CDR3 loop reads CASSPRQGTAQETQYF. The CDR3 DNA sequence: TGTGCCAGCTCACCAAGGCAGGGGACAGCCCAAGAGACCCAGTACTTC.